A single sample gave rise to the 27 T cell receptor beta chains below, sequenced in a study of T-cell reconstitution after alpha-beta-depleted transplantation in children. Preparation of the TCRbeta library used unique molecular identifiers. TCRdb fed the PCR reads into MiXCR, producing one record per CDR3 protein. The sample shows some 110,000 distinct CDR3 sequences, under 13% of them seen only once. Specimen: PBMCs, collected before TCRalphabeta/CD19-depleted stem cell transplant. The receptor set was obtained from a boy aged 2 to 9 with acute lymphoblastic leukemia, due to receive a stem cell transplant.

The J gene is TRBJ2-1, the V gene TRBV2, with 11 bases lining up with TRBD2. The CDR3 loop spans 17 amino acids. Germline lookup yields CDR1 SNHLY and CDR2 FYNNEI. The ends lost 7 bases at V and 1 base at J; junction bases unmatched: 9. The CDR3 region is CASKGTSGGPSYNEQFF. The CDR3 DNA is TGTGCCAGCAAGGGGACTAGCGGAGGCCCTTCCTACAATGAGCAGTTCTTC. The whole variable domain, filled in from reference TRBV2 and TRBJ2-1, reads EPEVTQTPSHQVTQMGQEVILRCVPISNHLYFYWYRQILGQKVEFLVSFYNNEISEKSEIFDDQFSVERPDGSNFTLKIRSTKLEDSAMYFCASKGTSGGPSYNEQFFGPGTRLTVL.

This clonotype was seen a handful of times. The chain employs TRBV20-1 and TRBJ1-5; D not resolved. The CDR3 consists of 14 residues. Germline CDR1 reads DFQATT; CDR2 reads SNEGSKA (reference sequence). Trimming stripped 6 bases from V and 4 bases from J, with 16 bases between. CDR3 loop: CSASKEVRNQPQHF. The DNA for the CDR3 is TGCAGTGCCAGTAAGGAGGTACGGAATCAGCCCCAGCATTTT.

This clonotype showed up just a few times. The V and J genes are TRBV11-1 and TRBJ2-1; D is perhaps TRBD2 (6 bases). Germline V gene lookup returns CDR1 SGHAT and CDR2 FQDESV (reference sequence). The germline V and J ends were trimmed by 7 bases and 7 bases, with 32 bases remaining between them. There are 19 residues in the CDR3. The CDR3 region is CASILITLSGSLPRNEQFF. In DNA form, the CDR3 reads TGTGCCAGCATCCTGATTACCCTTAGCGGAAGCCTTCCCCGTAATGAGCAGTTCTTC.

The table lists this clonotype with a few counts. This chain links TRBV27 with TRBJ2-1; D is unclear. With 1 base removed from V and 9 bases from J, the gap between germline ends came to 7 bases. Germline values: CDR1 MNHEY, CDR2 SMNVEV (reference sequence). The CDR3 totals 12 residues. This CDR3 reads CASSLLLGEQFF. The CDR3 DNA sequence: TGTGCCAGCAGTTTATTGCTTGGTGAGCAGTTCTTC.

This clonotype appeared a few times. The CDR3: CAITRLGLAGNSTDTQYF. The CDR3 region has the DNA TGTGCCATCACCCGGTTGGGACTAGCGGGAAACTCCACAGATACGCAGTATTTT. The chain carries TRBV2 and TRBJ2-3, with 13 bases matching TRBD2. The V and J ends lost 10 bases and 2 bases, in that order; junction bases with no gene match: 15. Germline CDR1 reads SNHLY; CDR2 reads FYNNEI. The CDR3 has 18 amino acids.

This clonotype came up a few times. V and J are TRBV9 and TRBJ2-1; 10 bases match TRBD2. The CDR3 is 15 residues long. V lost 0 bases to trimming and J lost 6 bases; unmatched junction nucleotides: 3. Germline V CDR1 and CDR2: SGDLS, YYNGEE. The CDR3 region is CASSVGSGRANEQFF. The CDR3 DNA sequence: TGTGCCAGCAGCGTAGGAAGCGGGAGGGCCAATGAGCAGTTCTTC.

The table lists this clonotype with a few counts. V and J are TRBV12-3 or TRBV12-4 and TRBJ1-1, with 9 bases lining up with TRBD1. The V and J ends lost 7 bases and 1 base, in that order; junction bases with no gene match: 4. CDR3 length: 14 residues. In nucleotides, the CDR3 is TGTGCCAGCATTCAGGGACAGGGGAACACTGAAGCTTTCTTT. Residues: CASIQGQGNTEAFF.

This clonotype was recorded many times. The chain links TRBV5-5 to TRBJ2-1; 7 bases line up with TRBD2. The CDR3 length is 16 residues. After removal of 4 bases from V and 6 bases from J, the junction contained 13 bases not matched to a gene. Germline CDR1 SGHKS, CDR2 YYEKEE (reference sequence). CDR3 bases: TGTGCCAGCAGCCGAGCATTCGGGACTACCTTCAATGAGCAGTTCTTC. Protein: CASSRAFGTTFNEQFF. Full variable domain (missing parts from reference TRBV5-5 and TRBJ2-1): DAGVTQSPTHLIKTRGQQVTLRCSPISGHKSVSWYQQVLGQGPQFIFQYYEKEERGRGNFPDRFSARQFPNYSSELNVNALLLGDSALYLCASSRAFGTTFNEQFFGPGTRLTVL.

The sample holds many counts of this clonotype. The chain couples TRBV10-2 to TRBJ1-6; D not certain. V lost 0 bases, J lost 7 bases, and 16 bases lay in between. This CDR3 is built from 17 residues. In germline, CDR1 is WSHSY, CDR2 SAAADI. The CDR3 DNA reads as TGCGCCAGCAGTGAGTCGATGTCGCGCAGTCAAAATTCACCCCTCCACTTT. Its protein is CASSESMSRSQNSPLHF.

This sequence joins TRBV5-1 and TRBJ2-2; 13 bases fit TRBD2. The CDR3 loop spans 16 amino acids. CDR1 SGHRS and CDR2 YFSETQ come from the germline V gene. V was pared by 5 bases and J by 1 base, with 2 bases of the junction left unmatched. CDR3 in amino acids: CASRLAGGVNTGELFF. The CDR3 coding sequence is TGCGCCAGCAGACTAGCGGGAGGGGTGAACACCGGGGAGCTGTTTTTT. Complete variable domain (other parts from reference TRBV5-1 and TRBJ2-2): KAGVTQTPRYLIKTRGQQVTLSCSPISGHRSVSWYQQTPGQGLQFLFEYFSETQRNKGNFPGRFSGRQFSNSRSEMNVSTLELGDSALYLCASRLAGGVNTGELFFGEGSRLTVL.

This clonotype was detected only a few times. The chain recombines TRBV19 with TRBJ1-2; D gene ambiguous. This CDR3 region has 15 residues. V was clipped by 1 base and J by 0 bases, with 9 bases between them. Germline V lookup: CDR1 LNHDA, CDR2 SQIVND (reference sequence). In nucleotides, the CDR3 is TGTGCCAGTAGTATAGCCGACCGATCTAACTATGGCTACACCTTC. Translating it yields CASSIADRSNYGYTF.

V usage is TRBV12-3 or TRBV12-4 and J usage is TRBJ1-1; D not resolved. This CDR3 region has 14 residues. V was clipped by 7 bases and J by 7 bases, with 19 bases between them. The CDR3 here is CASTNIRKGHEAFF. Here the CDR3 DNA reads TGTGCCAGCACAAATATCCGAAAGGGTCATGAAGCTTTCTTT.

This CDR3 is CTTARRDSGGANVLTF. As DNA, the CDR3 is TGTACCACCGCCCGGAGGGATAGTGGTGGGGCCAACGTCCTGACTTTC. The chain links TRBV12-3 or TRBV12-4 to TRBJ2-6, with D perhaps TRBD2 (6 bases). The CDR3 has 16 residues.

This clonotype was seen only a few times. This rearrangement joins TRBV6-1 to TRBJ2-7; TRBD2 is a possible D gene (6 bases). This CDR3 has 15 residues. CDR1 is MNHNS and CDR2 is SASEGT in the germline V gene. V lost 4 bases and J lost 0, with 13 bases in between. For the CDR3, the DNA is TGTGCCAGCAGTGGGCGTGGAGGGAGCTCCTACGAGCAGTACTTC. The encoded protein is CASSGRGGSSYEQYF.

Comment on this clonotype: A much more abundant neighbour one base away suggests this may be a read error. The rearrangement uses TRBV5-1 and TRBJ2-1, with 7 bases aligning to TRBD1. The CDR3 sequence is 15 residues long. J gave up 4 bases and V 4 bases, and 8 bases lay outside the gene matches. In germline, CDR1 is SGHRS, CDR2 YFSETQ. In DNA, the CDR3 is TGCGCCAGCAGCCCGGGACAGCCCCTTTACAATGAGCAGTTCTTC. This codes for CASSPGQPLYNEQFF.

This clonotype was found many times. V and J are TRBV20-1 and TRBJ2-3; 12 nucleotides agree with TRBD2. Trimming cost V 3 bases and J 2 bases; bases outside gene matches: 9. CDR3 length: 17 residues. From germline, CDR1 is DFQATT and CDR2 SNEGSKA (reference sequence). DNA of the CDR3: TGCAGTGCTAGCACCTCCGGACTAGCGGGATACACAGATACGCAGTATTTT. Its protein is CSASTSGLAGYTDTQYF.

This clonotype occurred many times. J is TRBJ2-7 and V is TRBV5-1, with 9 positions matching TRBD2. The germline CDR1 and CDR2 sequences are SGHRS and YFSETQ. The V and J ends lost 4 bases and 4 bases, in that order; junction bases with no gene match: 18. The CDR3 runs to 18 residues. CDR3 protein: CASSLSGSRTVGIYEQYF. The CDR3 DNA reads as TGCGCCAGCAGCCTTAGCGGGAGTCGAACCGTTGGGATTTACGAGCAGTACTTC.

The genes are TRBV7-9 and TRBJ2-3, with 10 bases lining up with TRBD1. The CDR3 spans 16 residues. Germline lookup yields CDR1 SEHNR and CDR2 FQNEAQ (reference sequence). The trim removed 3 bases at V and 4 bases at J, leaving 7 bases unmatched. The CDR3: CASSFAGTGEADTQYF. CDR3 DNA: TGTGCCAGCAGCTTTGCCGGGACAGGGGAGGCAGATACGCAGTATTTT.

Details on this clonotype: One junction end does not reproduce the germline sequence, and a read error may be involved. The chain has TRBV12-3 or TRBV12-4 and TRBJ2-7; D is unclear. The CDR3 loop spans 13 amino acids. The CDR3 DNA sequence: TGTGCCAGCAGTTCCAGGAACTCCTACGGGCAGTACTTC. Protein product: CASSSRNSYGQYF.

V gene TRBV29-1 combines with J gene TRBJ1-4; D might be TRBD1 (5 bases). The CDR3 spans 15 residues. Germline loops: CDR1 SQVTM, CDR2 ANQGSEA. Trimming removed 8 bases at V and 8 bases at J, with 24 bases between. CDR3 sequence: CSTLSPGQGREKLFF. As DNA, the CDR3 is TGCAGCACCCTCTCGCCTGGGCAGGGAAGAGAAAAACTGTTTTTT.

This clonotype was counted many times. The rearrangement links TRBV5-1 to TRBJ1-1, with 7 bases identical to TRBD1. Germline trimming cut 1 base from V and 0 bases from J; bases unmatched to any gene: 3. In germline, CDR1 is SGHRS, CDR2 YFSETQ. This CDR3 region has 15 residues. As DNA, the CDR3 is TGCGCCAGCAGCTTGTCCGGGACAGTGAACACTGAAGCTTTCTTT. This translates into CASSLSGTVNTEAFF. The full variable domain, its missing parts supplied by reference TRBV5-1 and TRBJ1-1, is KAGVTQTPRYLIKTRGQQVTLSCSPISGHRSVSWYQQTPGQGLQFLFEYFSETQRNKGNFPGRFSGRQFSNSRSEMNVSTLELGDSALYLCASSLSGTVNTEAFFGQGTRLTVV.

V gene TRBV3-1 combines with J gene TRBJ2-2; no firm D call. This CDR3 comprises 17 residues. Trimming cost V 1 base and J 4 bases, with 16 bases left between them. Per the germline V gene, CDR1 is LGHDT and CDR2 is YNNKEL (reference sequence). Written as DNA, the CDR3 is TGTGCCAGCAGCCAAGGTGGGCGTGCCTGGGGCACCGGGGAGCTGTTTTTT. Protein product: CASSQGGRAWGTGELFF.

This clonotype appeared a few times. As DNA, the CDR3 is TGCGCCAGCAGCCCGGGACAGGTAGAGGGATACGAGCAGTACTTC. Its protein product is CASSPGQVEGYEQYF. This chain joins TRBV5-1 and TRBJ2-7; 8 nucleotides line up with TRBD1. Per the germline V gene, CDR1 is SGHRS and CDR2 is YFSETQ. This CDR3 has 15 residues. J gave up 4 bases and V 4 bases, and 10 bases lay outside the gene matches.

V usage is TRBV28 and J usage is TRBJ2-2; 7 bases align to TRBD1. The length of the CDR3 is 13 residues. Germline lookup yields CDR1 MDHEN and CDR2 SYDVKM. The V segment lost 6 bases and the J segment 4 bases; nucleotides outside the gene matches: 2. The CDR3 DNA is TGTGCCAGCAGGAGGGGGCCCACCGGGGAGCTGTTTTTT. Translated, it gives CASRRGPTGELFF.

This clonotype occurred a few times. The V call is TRBV4-1, the J call TRBJ2-1; 11 bases are shared with TRBD2. This CDR3 is built from 15 residues. Trimming took 1 base from V and 6 from J; bases not matched to a gene: 2. Germline V gene lookup returns CDR1 MGHRA and CDR2 YSYEKL. The CDR3 bases are TGCGCCAGCAGCCAAGTTAGCGGGAGGGCCAATGAGCAGTTCTTC. It translates to CASSQVSGRANEQFF.

This clonotype was detected many times. The rearrangement joins TRBV10-2 to TRBJ2-1; 7 bases align to TRBD2. Trimming removed 1 base from V and 2 bases from J; junction bases left unmatched: 11. The CDR3 is 18 amino acids. The germline V gene encodes CDR1 WSHSY and CDR2 SAAADI. The CDR3 protein is CASSEFEGLVSTYNEQFF. The DNA of the CDR3 is TGCGCCAGCAGTGAGTTCGAAGGACTAGTCTCAACCTACAATGAGCAGTTCTTC.

This clonotype was seen more than once but under ten times. The chain uses TRBV3-1 and TRBJ2-3, with 9 nucleotides matching TRBD2. The CDR3 sequence is 17 residues long. V shed 0 bases, J shed 10 bases, and the junction held 14 bases outside the gene matches. Germline V gene sequence: CDR1 LGHDT, CDR2 YNNKEL (reference sequence). The CDR3 here is CASSQDGVAGVPRAQYF. CDR3 bases: TGTGCCAGCAGCCAAGATGGGGTAGCGGGAGTCCCCCGGGCGCAGTATTTT.